The source of this T cell receptor (beta chain) is a study of graft-versus-host responses after intestinal transplantation. Study overall: Each of the recipients got a multivisceral, liver-intestinal, or isolated intestinal transplant.

Remarks on this clone: Antigen unknown.

The ends lost 4 bases at V and 0 bases at J; junction bases unmatched: 3. CDR1 is SGHKS, CDR2 YYEKEE, per germline (reference sequence). The CDR3 sequence is 15 residues long. The study's findings and limits: GvH clones detected in recipient marrow included some appearing first in ileum or blood. Among circulating GvH clones, peak levels were associated with early post-transplant declines in HvG clones. Those patients showing graft-donor T cell macrochimerism displayed high graft-versus-host to host-versus-graft clonal ratios in allografts.

Profiling relied on immunoSEQ multiplex PCR, and the TCRdb table lists in-frame clones only, not all of them. The sample has roughly 100,000 clones; 90% to 95% are singletons. The gene calls are TRBV5-5 and TRBJ1-3; 8 positions agree with TRBD1. Material: unstimulated CD8+ T cells sorted from spleen or lymph node cells, obtained before intestinal transplant. The sequence was collected from a human donor who received an intestinal transplant. The CDR3 bases are TGTGCCAGCAGCCCTGGGACAGGCTCTGGAAACACCATATATTTT. It codes for CASSPGTGSGNTIYF.